What follows are 13 T cell receptor beta chains derived from one specimen sequenced in a study of a mutant IDH1 vaccine in newly diagnosed glioma. Antigens of these TCRs are unknown. The time point here: week 47, end of study. Alongside topical imiquimod, each dose of vaccine comprised 300 ug of mutant IDH1 20-mer peptide. Clones were read by immunoSEQ multiplex PCR, and TCRdb kept only the in-frame ones, dropping some. The sample has tens of thousands of clones, about 81% seen once. Sequencing used PBMCs, obtained from a glioma patient whose treatment included an IDH1 peptide vaccine. The receptors shown here come from a man aged 40-55 years with glioma.

The V and J genes are TRBV28 and TRBJ2-7, with D perhaps matching TRBD2 (6 bases). Germline V gene lookup returns CDR1 MDHEN and CDR2 SYDVKM. The V end lost 3 bases, the J end lost 3 bases, and 12 bases lay between the germline ends. The length of the CDR3 is 14 residues. CDR3 sequence reads: CASSFGGIGYEQYF. The CDR3 DNA reads TGTGCCAGCAGTTTTGGCGGGATAGGCTACGAGCAGTACTTC.

The chain recombines TRBV5-6 with TRBJ2-7; D not certain. The CDR3 has 14 residues. Trimming pared 0 bases from V and 6 bases from J, leaving 13 bases between. Germline CDR1 reads SGHDT; CDR2 reads YYEEEE. CDR3 protein: CASSLAGIPGEQYF. The CDR3 region has the DNA TGTGCCAGCAGCTTGGCCGGCATCCCCGGCGAGCAGTACTTC.

This clone showed up just once. The V and J genes are TRBV28 and TRBJ2-7; TRBD2 matches 13 bases. Germline V lookup: CDR1 MDHEN, CDR2 SYDVKM. There are 16 residues in the CDR3. V was pared by 4 bases and J by 1 base, with 4 bases of the junction left unmatched. The CDR3 reads CASSSTSGRVSYEQYF. CDR3 nucleotide sequence: TGTGCCAGCAGTTCAACTAGCGGGAGGGTATCCTACGAGCAGTACTTC.

This clone was seen a single time. The rearrangement uses TRBV4-2 and TRBJ2-3; weak D call: TRBD1 (5 bases). V was pared by 1 base and J by 4 bases, with 9 bases between. There are 14 residues in the CDR3. Germline values: CDR1 LGHNA, CDR2 YNFKEQ. The DNA of the CDR3 is TGTGCCAGCAGCCAAGGGCAGGGTTCAGATACGCAGTATTTT. It is translated as CASSQGQGSDTQYF.

The chain combines TRBV5-8 with TRBJ1-2; 8 bases align to TRBD1. Per germline, CDR1 SGHTS and CDR2 YDEGEE. The CDR3 is made up of 14 amino acids. Trimming took 0 bases from V and 7 from J; bases not matched to a gene: 5. DNA for the CDR3: TGTGCCAGCAGCTTGGGACAGGGGTTATTTGGCTACACCTTC. This translates into CASSLGQGLFGYTF. Variable domain in full (rest from reference TRBV5-8 and TRBJ1-2): EAGVTQSPTHLIKTRGQQATLRCSPISGHTSVYWYQQALGLGLQFLLWYDEGEERNRGNFPPRFSGRQFPNYSSELNVNALELEDSALYLCASSLGQGLFGYTFGSGTRLTVV.

V is TRBV2 and J is TRBJ2-3, with 7 positions matching TRBD2. The CDR3 extends over 16 amino acids. CDR1 SNHLY and CDR2 FYNNEI come from the germline V gene. V trimming: 4 bases; J trimming: 1 base; junction bases outside the gene matches: 8. The chain's CDR3 is CASSALAAGGTDTQYF. The CDR3 DNA is TGTGCCAGCAGTGCTCTAGCGGCAGGTGGCACAGATACGCAGTATTTT.

The V call is TRBV6-1, the J call TRBJ2-3, with TRBD2 matching 10 bases. Germline V CDR1 and CDR2: MNHNS, SASEGT. This CDR3 comprises 14 residues. V shed 6 bases, J shed 1 base, and the junction held 1 base outside the gene matches. CDR3 DNA sequence: TGTGCCAGCAGGACTAGCGGGCGCACAGATACGCAGTATTTT. It translates to CASRTSGRTDTQYF.

The rearrangement links TRBV6-5 to TRBJ1-2; a possible D gene is TRBD1 (5 bases). This CDR3 has 14 residues. Germline V gene data show CDR1 as MNHEY and CDR2 as SVGAGI. Trimming took off 10 bases at V and 4 bases at J, with 19 bases between the two ends. The CDR3 protein is CATAGGVGIYGYTF. The CDR3 nucleotides are TGTGCCACCGCGGGAGGGGTGGGGATCTATGGCTACACCTTC.

This clone was observed a few times. For the CDR3, the DNA is TGTGCCAGCAGCTTGACCGGGGAGCTGTTTTTT. As protein: CASSLTGELFF. J is TRBJ2-2 and V is TRBV13; no clear D gene. Germline CDR1 is PRHDT and CDR2 is FYEKMQ (reference sequence). CDR3 length: 11 amino acids. Trimming removed 3 bases from V and 5 bases from J, with 1 base in between.

The rearrangement joins TRBV7-2 to TRBJ1-1, with D perhaps matching TRBD1 (5 bases). The CDR3 is made up of 13 amino acids. Germline-derived CDR1 and CDR2 are SGHTA and FQGNSA. V was pared by 4 bases and J by 7 bases, with 13 bases between. The CDR3 DNA reads as TGTGCCAGCAGCTCTAGGGGTTTTGGTGAAGCTTTCTTT. Translation: CASSSRGFGEAFF.

The chain uses TRBV30 and TRBJ2-7; D might be TRBD2 (5 bases). Germline V CDR1 and CDR2: GTSNPN, SVGIG (reference sequence). The CDR3 spans 11 residues. Here the CDR3 reads CATEEGYEQYF. In DNA form, the CDR3 reads TGTGCTACGGAAGAGGGCTACGAGCAGTACTTC.

The genes are TRBV18 and TRBJ1-3, with no clear D. Looked up from germline, CDR1 is KGHSH and CDR2 is LQKENI. CDR3 length equals 17 residues. V was pared by 6 bases and J by 2 bases, with 20 bases between. The CDR3, as DNA: TGTGCCAGCTCCCCGTATGTTCTGGGAGCGACTGGAAACACCATATATTTT. Its protein is CASSPYVLGATGNTIYF.

V is TRBV7-8 and J is TRBJ1-5; D is undetermined. The V end was cut by 2 bases, the J end by 2 bases, with 13 bases between. CDR1 and CDR2 from the germline V gene are SGHVS and FQNEAQ. The CDR3 covers 16 residues. The CDR3 loop is CASSLTRIRGNQPQHF. The CDR3 DNA reads as TGTGCCAGCAGCTTAACGAGGATACGGGGCAATCAGCCCCAGCATTTT. The full variable domain, in which reference TRBV7-8 and TRBJ1-5 provide the parts outside the CDR3, is GAGVSQSPRYKVAKRGQDVALRCDPISGHVSLFWYQQALGQGPEFLTYFQNEAQLDKSGLPSDRFFAERPEGSVSTLKIQRTQQEDSAVYLCASSLTRIRGNQPQHFGDGTRLSIL.